This record concerns one TCR beta chain sequence. TCRdb re-analysed the 5' RACE reads in MiXCR, keeping a single row per CDR3 protein. The top ten clones hold 14% of a sample with 510,000 or so distinct CDR3 sequences, approximately 21% of them seen once. This record belongs to a study of T cells after yellow fever vaccination. Germline CDR1 reads SGDLS; CDR2 reads YYNGEE. This CDR3 contains 15 residues. Germline trimming cut 0 bases from V and 6 bases from J; bases unmatched to any gene: 4. The receptor was derived from a man in his thirties or forties who received the YFV17D yellow fever vaccine. V gene TRBV9 combines with J gene TRBJ2-1; 9 nucleotides line up with TRBD2. The input for sequencing was PBMCs, taken 15 days after the yellow fever booster vaccination. The CDR3 coding sequence is TGTGCCAGCAGCGTAGAGGGCGGGAGGGGCAATGAGCAGTTCTTC. This translates into CASSVEGGRGNEQFF.